This TCR beta chain was found in a study of blood T cell repertoires in COVID-19. Per the germline V gene, CDR1 is LNHNV and CDR2 is YYDKDF (reference sequence). The CDR3 covers 18 residues. V shed 5 bases, J shed 0 bases, and the junction held 15 bases outside the gene matches. The repertoire was sequenced with immunoSEQ multiplex PCR; TCRdb's copy has only in-frame clones and lacks some. The sample has roughly 150,000 clones, 83% seen once; the top ten hold roughly 1.9%. This receptor was taken from a woman of 80 years or more with acute or convalescent COVID-19. The J gene is TRBJ1-1, the V gene TRBV15, with TRBD1 matching 7 bases. Material for sequencing was peripheral blood. The CDR3 is CATSPEWDSRVLNTEAFF. The CDR3 bases are TGTGCCACCAGCCCGGAGTGGGACAGTCGAGTTTTGAACACTGAAGCTTTCTTT.